This T cell receptor beta chain came from a study of cytomegalovirus exposure and HLA in healthy donors. Study background: The study placed approximately 81% of its 350 to 400 genotyped donors in the Caucasian-associated ancestry cluster. Study outcomes and limitations: An analysis done earlier found most TCR beta V segments productive about 87% or about 30% of the time.

PCR primers comprised 60 Vbeta and 13 Jbeta primers. The protocol was immunoSEQ multiplex PCR, while the TCRdb copy is restricted to in-frame clones and leaves out a portion. Of 200,000 to 250,000 clones in the sample, approximately 80% were seen once. CDR1 is GTSNPN, CDR2 SVGIG, per germline (reference sequence). J lost 7 bases, V lost 3 bases, and 8 bases had no gene match. The CDR3 is 14 amino acids. Remarks on this clone: Its antigen is not identified.

V usage is TRBV30 and J usage is TRBJ1-4; 7 positions agree with TRBD1. This receptor was taken from a boy aged 2 to 10 in good health and CMV-seronegative. The sample taken for sequencing was PBMCs. The CDR3 loop reads CAWRAQGGLEKLFF. Here the CDR3 DNA reads TGTGCCTGGAGAGCCCAGGGGGGTCTTGAAAAACTGTTTTTT.